This T cell receptor (beta chain) appears in the sequencing data of a study of blood T cell repertoires in COVID-19. Study in general: Acute and convalescent COVID-19 samples came from the United States, Italy and Spain. The cDNA or gDNA used as material had been derived from T cells, B-cell-depleted T cells, or PBMCs.

The germline CDR1 and CDR2 sequences are SEHNR and FQNEAQ (reference sequence). This CDR3 is built from 12 residues. This clone was counted a single time. Its ends do not fully match the called genes, so a read error is possible. Produced via immunoSEQ multiplex PCR; TCRdb's table is partial and in-frame only. The sample has hundreds of thousands of clones; around 88% are singletons. The chain joins TRBV7-9 to TRBJ1-1; D may be TRBD1 (6 bases). Specimen: PBMCs or T cells enriched from blood (not recorded which). This clonotype was obtained from a woman aged 35 to 49 with acute COVID-19. The CDR3 loop reads CQLQGFNTEAFF. The CDR3 bases are TGCCAACTACAGGGTTTCAACACTGAAGCTTTCTTT.